This TCR beta chain was found in a study of Graves' ophthalmopathy and Graves' hyperthyroidism. Overall study findings and caveats: Both an approximately 68% sensitivity and an approximately 72% specificity characterized the model's predictions of ophthalmopathy progression. Stable hyperthyroidism and ophthalmopathy were told apart by a 13-signature model, which achieved 85% to 90% sensitivity and just over 80% specificity.

CDR3 length equals 15 residues. CDR1 is MGHRA, CDR2 YSYEKL, per germline. V lost 4 bases and J lost 1, with 13 bases in between. Amplification of the TCR beta CDR3 regions used RNA transcripts (as template). HTBI primers were used in a first-round RT-PCR, which preceded a second-round multiplex PCR. From the multiplex PCR reads, TCRdb called clonotypes with MiXCR, one entry per CDR3 protein. This sample has some 1.1 million distinct CDR3 sequences; about 38% occur once, and the top ten carry 11%. As for this clonotype: Its antigen remains unknown.

The genes are TRBV4-1 and TRBJ1-1; a possible D gene is TRBD1 (5 bases). Sequenced sample: peripheral blood or thyroid tissue (not recorded which). This sequence originates from an adult man with Graves' hyperthyroidism. The CDR3 protein is CASSLPGRKNTEAFF. As DNA, the CDR3 is TGCGCCAGCAGCCTCCCGGGACGGAAGAACACTGAAGCTTTCTTT.